This T cell receptor (beta chain) was captured by sequencing in a study of OX40 agonist ivuxolimab in advanced cancers. Study in general: The patients received agonistic anti-OX40 (CD134) antibody ivuxolimab. At 65% to 85% male, the cohort had a mean age of about 60 years, ranging from roughly 20 to 90.

Study results and caveats: By week 6 at 0.1 to 3.0 mg/kg, blood CD4+ and CD8+ T cells had expanded clonally.

Of note for this clone: Antigen unknown.

Profiling relied on immunoSEQ multiplex PCR, and the TCRdb table lists in-frame clones only, not all of them. The sample has about 68,000 clones, about 80% seen once; the top ten hold over 1.3%. The clonotype comes from an adult with an advanced solid tumor such as melanoma, head and neck, liver or kidney cancer. Sequenced material: CD4+ or CD8+ T cells sorted from blood, taken in a trial of the OX40 agonist ivuxolimab.

CDR3 amino acids: CASSVEGRSYEQYF. In DNA, the CDR3 is TGTGCCAGCAGCGTAGAAGGCAGGTCCTACGAGCAGTACTTC. V usage is TRBV9 and J usage is TRBJ2-7, with no clear D. Deletions cut 0 bases from V and 1 base from J, with 8 bases between. Per the germline V gene, CDR1 is SGDLS and CDR2 is YYNGEE. The CDR3 spans 14 residues.